Listed below are T cell receptor beta chains from one sample, sequenced in a study of persistence of HIV-infected CD4 T cells. Their target antigens are unknown. The repertoire was sequenced with immunoSEQ multiplex PCR; TCRdb's copy has only in-frame clones and lacks some. The sample yields 35,000 to 45,000 clones, approximately 81% seen once. Sequenced material: cultured CD4+ T cells from PBMCs, taken from a patient who received antiretroviral therapy. The source of these receptors is an adult with HIV. The donor label of this sample is uncertain. Each CDR3 is given with its conserved first and last residue. The D gene is left open where the match is weak. Clone size is given for some rows only: seen once, a few or many times, or a class if the clone is expanded.

TGTGCCAGCAGCCAGAACAGTTATACGCAGTATTTT | CASSQNSYTQYF | NA | TRBV3-1/TRBV3-2 | NA | TRBJ2-3
TGCGCCAGCAGCCAAGCCAGACTAGCGGGGCTCGCCTACGAGCAGTACTTC | CASSQARLAGLAYEQYF | TRBD2 | TRBV4-1 | NA | TRBJ2-7
TGTGCCAGCAGTTACTCGAGGGGGGCGAAAAACAATGAGCAGTTCTTC | CASSYSRGAKNNEQFF | NA | TRBV6-2/TRBV6-3 | few | TRBJ2-1
TGTGCCAGCAGCTCTCGACGTGGGACGGGCGAGACCCAGTACTTC | CASSSRRGTGETQYF | NA | TRBV7-2 | once | TRBJ2-5
TGCGCCAGCAGCGACTCCGGGACAGGGGAAGGCTACACCTTC | CASSDSGTGEGYTF | TRBD1 | TRBV5-1 | few | TRBJ1-2
TGTGCCTGGAGCGCATTAAAAGACAGGGGGCCTAACTATGGCTACACCTTC | CAWSALKDRGPNYGYTF | TRBD1 | TRBV30 | NA | TRBJ1-2
TGTGCCAGCAGTACCGACAGACTTAACACTGAAGCTTTCTTT | CASSTDRLNTEAFF | NA | TRBV6-5 | NA | TRBJ1-1
TGTGCCAGCAGCTTATTTGAGGGGGGGCCTGAGCAGTTCTTC | CASSLFEGGPEQFF | NA | TRBV7-9 | NA | TRBJ2-1
TGTGCCTGGAGTGCGTCGGACAGGGTATCCCATTTCGCGCAGTATTTT | CAWSASDRVSHFAQYF | TRBD1 | TRBV30 | NA | TRBJ2-3
TGTGCCAGCAGTTCTTTAGCGGGGGGGCCTGCGGATACGCAGTATTTT | CASSSLAGGPADTQYF | TRBD2 | TRBV28 | NA | TRBJ2-3
TGTGCCATCAGTGAGGGTGGGGGCCCAGATACGCAGTATTTT | CAISEGGGPDTQYF | NA | TRBV10-3 | NA | TRBJ2-3
TGCGCCAGCAGCCAAGAGGGGGCGCAGGCTCAGCCCCAGCATTTT | CASSQEGAQAQPQHF | NA | TRBV4-1 | NA | TRBJ1-5
TGTGCCAGCAGCCCAACACCCCGGACAGGGGGCGAGCGGGCTGAAGCTTTCTTT | CASSPTPRTGGERAEAFF | TRBD1 | TRBV7-2 | NA | TRBJ1-1
TGTGCCACCAGTGATCGGACAGGGAGGGGGGGCCACCGAGAGACCCAGTACTTC | CATSDRTGRGGHRETQYF | NA | TRBV24-1 | NA | TRBJ2-5
TGCAGTGCTACACCAAACTATGGCTACACCTTC | CSATPNYGYTF | NA | TRBV20-1 | NA | TRBJ1-2
TGTGCCAGCTCTCCGTATTTGAACACTGAAGCTTTCTTT | CASSPYLNTEAFF | NA | TRBV18 | NA | TRBJ1-1
TGCGCCAGCAGCTTGGCCGCGGACAGGGGCAATTCACCCCTCCACTTT | CASSLAADRGNSPLHF | TRBD1 | TRBV5-1 | NA | TRBJ1-6
TGTGCCAGTAGTACCCAACAGGGGACTTATCAGCCCCAGCATTTT | CASSTQQGTYQPQHF | TRBD1 | TRBV19 | once | TRBJ1-5
TGTGCCACCAGCAGAAAGGGACAGGGAAACTCACCCCTCCACTTT | CATSRKGQGNSPLHF | TRBD1 | TRBV15 | NA | TRBJ1-6
TGTGCCAGCAGCCCAGACGTCGGAGAAAAACTGTTTTTT | CASSPDVGEKLFF | NA | TRBV7-7 | NA | TRBJ1-4
TGTGCCAGCAGCCCGGAATCTCGGAATTCACCCCTCCACTTT | CASSPESRNSPLHF | NA | TRBV4-2 | NA | TRBJ1-6
TGCGCCAGCAGCTCGGACAGGGTCTACGAGCAGTACTTC | CASSSDRVYEQYF | TRBD1 | TRBV5-1 | NA | TRBJ2-7
TGTGCCAGCAGTGGAAGTAGCGGGGGGGCAAGTAGGATTGATACGCAGTATTTT | CASSGSSGGASRIDTQYF | TRBD2 | TRBV6-1 | NA | TRBJ2-3
TGTGCCAGCTCACCACCGTCAGCTTATAATTCACCCCTCCACTTT | CASSPPSAYNSPLHF | NA | TRBV18 | NA | TRBJ1-6
TGTGCCAGCAGTGAAAATCGGCGCGAGCAGTACTTC | CASSENRREQYF | NA | TRBV6-1 | NA | TRBJ2-7
TGTGCCAGCAGCTTAGACGGGGGGGCAGATACGCAGTATTTT | CASSLDGGADTQYF | TRBD2 | TRBV7-2 | NA | TRBJ2-3
TGTGCCAGCACCCACGACAGGCTCACAGATACGCAGTATTTT | CASTHDRLTDTQYF | NA | TRBV6-5 | NA | TRBJ2-3
TGTGCCAGCAGTGGTAGGGGGAATGAGCAGTTCTTC | CASSGRGNEQFF | NA | TRBV2 | NA | TRBJ2-1
TGTGCCAGCTCACAGACAGGGGACGGCTACACCTTC | CASSQTGDGYTF | TRBD1 | TRBV18 | NA | TRBJ1-2
TGTGCCAGCTCCGGGACAGGGGAACGTCAGCCCCAGCATTTT | CASSGTGERQPQHF | TRBD1 | TRBV2 | NA | TRBJ1-5
TGTGCCAGCAGCGATTGGACAGACACCATATATTTT | CASSDWTDTIYF | NA | TRBV2 | NA | TRBJ1-3
TGTGCCAGCACCTTACGGGGGCAGGCCCGGCACACTGAAGCTTTCTTT | CASTLRGQARHTEAFF | NA | TRBV27 | NA | TRBJ1-1
TGTGCCAGCAGCTTAGGGGGGGATCAGCCCCAGCATTTT | CASSLGGDQPQHF | NA | TRBV7-9 | NA | TRBJ1-5
TGTGCCAGCAGTGAACCGGGAGGAATGAACACTGAAGCTTTCTTT | CASSEPGGMNTEAFF | NA | TRBV6-1 | NA | TRBJ1-1
TGTGCCACCAGACAGGTTCTCACCGGGGAGCTGTTTTTT | CATRQVLTGELFF | NA | TRBV6-5 | NA | TRBJ2-2
TGTGCCAGTAGTATAGATCTTGAACAGGGGTTCCGGGAGCTGTTTTTT | CASSIDLEQGFRELFF | TRBD1 | TRBV19 | once | TRBJ2-2
TGTGCCACCAGGAGGGGGGGCGGGGACACCGGGGAGCTGTTTTTT | CATRRGGGDTGELFF | NA | TRBV15 | NA | TRBJ2-2
TGTGCCAGCAGTCCGTACAATCAGCCCCAGCATTTT | CASSPYNQPQHF | NA | TRBV28 | NA | TRBJ1-5
TGTGCCAGCAGCTCAGGGCCGGGACAGGGGGCAAATACGCAGTATTTT | CASSSGPGQGANTQYF | TRBD1 | TRBV7-7 | NA | TRBJ2-3
TGTGCCAGCTCACACGGACGGAACACTGAAGCTTTCTTT | CASSHGRNTEAFF | NA | TRBV18 | NA | TRBJ1-1
TGCGCCAGCAGCCCTAGCGGGGCGGAGACCCAGTACTTC | CASSPSGAETQYF | TRBD2 | TRBV5-1 | NA | TRBJ2-5
TGTGCCAGCAGCTTAGCAAGGGCCAATCAGCCCCAGCATTTT | CASSLARANQPQHF | NA | TRBV7-8 | NA | TRBJ1-5
TGCGCCAGCAGCCCCGCGACATTACAAGGAGATACGCAGTATTTT | CASSPATLQGDTQYF | NA | TRBV5-1 | NA | TRBJ2-3
TGTGCCAGCAGCCCGAGACAGAACACCGGGGAGCTGTTTTTT | CASSPRQNTGELFF | NA | TRBV3-1/TRBV3-2 | NA | TRBJ2-2
TGCGCCAGCAGTGAAGGGACAGGGGGAAAATACGAGCAGTACTTC | CASSEGTGGKYEQYF | TRBD1 | TRBV5-1 | NA | TRBJ2-7